These 12 T cell receptor beta chains came from one sample sequenced in a study of blood T cells in healthy people across ages. Combining a sample-barcoded 5' primer with a J-beta primer mix, a second PCR ran for about 7 to 11 cycles. TCRdb re-derived calls from the 5' RACE reads in MiXCR, one entry per CDR3 protein. The profile shows under 1,100,000 distinct CDR3 sequences, roughly 24% of them singletons. The sample was also linked to a second study, of T cells of mothers and their children.

The sequenced sample consisted of blood. These receptors were taken from a girl aged 2-10 years in good health.

This clonotype was seen more than once but under ten times. V gene TRBV6-1 combines with J gene TRBJ2-3, with D hard to call. Trimming shortened V by 10 bases and J by 4 bases, and 6 bases separated the two germline ends. Germline assignment: CDR1 MNHNS and CDR2 SASEGT. The CDR3 consists of 10 residues. The CDR3 loop is CATRADTQYF. CDR3 bases: TGTGCCACCCGGGCAGATACGCAGTATTTT.

The gene calls are TRBV19 and TRBJ1-1; D is possibly TRBD1 (6 bases). This CDR3 comprises 15 residues. The germline V gene encodes CDR1 LNHDA and CDR2 SQIVND (reference sequence). V was shortened by 3 bases and J by 4 bases, with 15 bases between the two germline ends. In DNA, the CDR3 is TGTGCCAGTAGTATCGATGGGGGGGCGGGCACTGAAGCTTTCTTT. Its protein is CASSIDGGAGTEAFF. Looking up the rest from reference TRBV19 and TRBJ1-1 gives the full variable domain: DGGITQSPKYLFRKEGQNVTLSCEQNLNHDAMYWYRQDPGQGLRLIYYSQIVNDFQKGDIAEGYSVSREKKESFPLTVTSAQKNPTAFYLCASSIDGGAGTEAFFGQGTRLTVV.

The chain is built from TRBV4-3 and TRBJ2-3; TRBD2 might be the D (5 bases). The V and J ends lost 1 base and 2 bases respectively, with 13 bases between them. The germline V gene encodes CDR1 LGHNA and CDR2 YSLEER. The CDR3 is made up of 16 amino acids. Here the CDR3 reads CASSQGTLGNTDTQYF. As DNA, the CDR3 is TGCGCCAGCAGCCAAGGGACTCTCGGGAACACAGATACGCAGTATTTT.

Only a few counts were recorded for this clonotype. The V gene is TRBV21-1, the J gene TRBJ2-1; TRBD1, as called in the table, went unchecked against the DNA. TRBV21-1 is tagged as a pseudogene. This CDR3 comprises 15 residues. The CDR3: CASSKAGQGGNEQFF. The CDR3 DNA sequence: TGTGCCAGCAGCAAAGCGGGACAGGGGGGGAATGAGCAGTTCTTC.

This clonotype was seen many times. The V call is TRBV29-1, the J call TRBJ2-5, with a possible D match to TRBD2 (5 bases). From germline, CDR1 is SQVTM and CDR2 ANQGSEA. This CDR3 contains 13 residues. V lost 4 bases and J lost 2, with 11 bases in between. The CDR3 DNA reads TGCAGCGTTGCGTGGACGGGACAAGAGACCCAGTACTTC. Amino acid sequence: CSVAWTGQETQYF.

This clonotype was detected only a few times. The CDR3 spells CASSQGPPVANQPQHF. Here the CDR3 DNA reads TGCGCCAGCAGCCAAGGGCCCCCAGTAGCCAATCAGCCCCAGCATTTT. This chain uses TRBV4-3 with TRBJ1-5, with D uncertain. This CDR3 region has 16 residues. The V and J ends lost 1 base and 3 bases respectively, with 13 bases between them. Germline V lookup: CDR1 LGHNA, CDR2 YSLEER.

This clonotype was picked up a small number of times. The chain is built from TRBV14 and TRBJ2-5, with D perhaps matching TRBD1 or TRBD2 (6 bases each). Matching the DNA end better, TRBJ2-1 makes the J call doubtful. This CDR3 has 14 residues. Germline V gives CDR1 SGHDN, CDR2 FVKESK. The CDR3 DNA follows: TGTGCCAGCAGCCAAGGCGTCCTGGGGGGACATCAGTTCTTC. Translating it yields CASSQGVLGGHQFF.

This clonotype has just a few counts. CDR3 DNA: TGTGCCAGCAGTCTTAGAGAAGTCTATGGCTACACCTTC. This translates into CASSLREVYGYTF. The V gene is TRBV28, the J gene TRBJ1-2, with D hard to call. Germline lookup yields CDR1 MDHEN and CDR2 SYDVKM. With 5 bases removed from V and 4 bases from J, the gap between germline ends came to 11 bases. This CDR3 region has 13 residues.

In this sample, this clonotype turned up a few times. The junction shows a germline mismatch at one end, possibly a read error. The rearrangement links TRBV7-9 to TRBJ1-4, with D hard to call. CDR1 is SEHNR, CDR2 FQNEAQ, per germline (reference sequence). The CDR3 is 12 amino acids. The chain's CDR3 is CASSRGSERLFF. CDR3 nucleotides: TGTGCCAGCAGCCGAGGTAGTGAAAGACTGTTTTTT.

This chain uses TRBV24-1 with TRBJ2-4; D unclear. The CDR3 spans 9 residues. Germline CDR1 and CDR2: KGHDR and SFDVKD. The V gene lost 12 bases and the J gene lost 11 bases, with 10 bases spanning the gap. CDR3 nucleotide sequence: TGTGCCCCCCCGGTTTTTCAGTACTTC. Amino acid sequence: CAPPVFQYF.

The chain links TRBV5-6 to TRBJ2-7; 11 bases align to TRBD2. Germline assignment: CDR1 SGHDT and CDR2 YYEEEE. V was clipped by 6 bases and J by 4 bases; unmatched bases: 9. The CDR3 sequence is 15 residues long. As DNA, the CDR3 is TGTGCCAGCATCTTACTAGCGGGAGCCGTTTACGAGCAGTACTTC. Protein: CASILLAGAVYEQYF. Filled out from reference TRBV5-6 and TRBJ2-7, the complete variable domain reads DAGVTQSPTHLIKTRGQQVTLRCSPKSGHDTVSWYQQALGQGPQFIFQYYEEEERQRGNFPDRFSGHQFPNYSSELNVNALLLGDSALYLCASILLAGAVYEQYFGPGTRLTVT.

This clonotype has just a few counts. This sequence joins TRBV15 and TRBJ2-5; 7 bases are shared with TRBD1. The DNA end is a closer match to TRBJ2-7, so the J assignment may be wrong. The CDR3 contains 15 residues. Looked up from germline, CDR1 is LNHNV and CDR2 is YYDKDF (reference sequence). The CDR3 here is CATSRGGGQTYEQYF. The CDR3 DNA reads TGTGCCACCAGCAGAGGTGGGGGACAGACTTACGAGCAGTACTTC.